The 12 T cell receptor beta chains in this list originate from one sample, sequenced in a study of cytomegalovirus exposure and HLA in healthy donors. Primers: 60 Vbeta forward and 13 Jbeta reverse. Sequencing was performed with immunoSEQ multiplex PCR; in TCRdb, only in-frame clones are kept and a portion is missing. The sample yields around 99,000 clones, almost 75% seen once. Sequences were obtained from PBMCs. The receptors were sampled from a middle-aged man in good health and CMV-seronegative.

On this clone itself: One junction end does not reproduce the germline sequence, and a read error may be involved. The rearrangement joins TRBV29-1 to TRBJ1-1; D might be TRBD1 (6 bases). Germline CDR1 SQVTM, CDR2 ANQGSEA. The CDR3 covers 14 residues. The CDR3 bases are TGCAGCGTTGAAGATCAGGGGCGAGGTACTGAAGATTTCTTT. This translates into CSVEDQGRGTEDFF. Using reference TRBV29-1 and TRBJ1-1 for the parts outside the CDR3, the full variable domain is SAVISQKPSRDICQRGTSLTIQCQVDSQVTMMFWYRQQPGQSLTLIATANQGSEATYESGFVIDKFPISRPNLTFSTLTVSNMSPEDSSIYLCSVEDQGRGTEDFFGQGTRLTVV.

Only a few counts were recorded for this clone. This chain connects TRBV4-3 to TRBJ2-1; TRBD1 is a possible D gene (6 bases). This CDR3 is built from 15 residues. CDR1 and CDR2 from the germline V gene are LGHNA and YSLEER. With 0 bases removed from V and 4 bases from J, the gap between germline ends came to 10 bases. CDR3 loop: CASSQDFGQYNEQFF. CDR3 in DNA: TGCGCCAGCAGCCAAGATTTTGGACAGTACAATGAGCAGTTCTTC.

This clone occurred a few times. The chain combines TRBV5-1 with TRBJ1-4; tentative D call: TRBD1 (6 bases). CDR1 and CDR2 (germline): SGHRS, YFSETQ. V was pared by 4 bases and J by 7 bases, with 14 bases between. The CDR3 has 14 residues. CDR3: CASSPQGISEKLFF. For the CDR3, the DNA is TGCGCCAGCAGCCCCCAGGGGATTAGTGAAAAACTGTTTTTT.

The J gene is TRBJ2-7, the V gene TRBV19; 10 positions match TRBD1. With 4 bases clipped from V and 3 bases from J, the junction kept 3 bases outside the gene matches. The V gene's germline CDR1 is LNHDA and CDR2 SQIVND (reference sequence). The CDR3 is made up of 14 amino acids. CDR3 bases: TGTGCCAGTAGTACCCGGACAGGGGGCTACGAGCAGTACTTC. Protein: CASSTRTGGYEQYF.

The rearrangement links TRBV4-2 to TRBJ2-3; the match to TRBD2 covers 8 bases. J lost 3 bases, V lost 4 bases, and 9 bases had no gene match. Germline CDR1 is LGHNA and CDR2 is YNFKEQ. The CDR3 is 16 amino acids. CDR3 loop: CASSPGGAGVTDTQYF. CDR3 DNA sequence: TGTGCCAGCAGCCCGGGGGGGGCGGGGGTAACAGATACGCAGTATTTT.

The rearrangement links TRBV15 to TRBJ1-5, with D possibly being TRBD1 (6 bases). CDR3 size: 16 residues. V dropped 1 base and J dropped 0 bases, with 10 bases sitting between them. Germline V lookup: CDR1 LNHNV, CDR2 YYDKDF (reference sequence). The CDR3: CATSRAGGYSNQPQHF. DNA for the CDR3: TGTGCCACCAGCAGAGCGGGGGGCTATAGCAATCAGCCCCAGCATTTT.

As DNA, the CDR3 is TGTGCTAGTGGTTTGTCTCGGGTTGGCTACACCTTC. Its protein is CASGLSRVGYTF. The genes are TRBV12-5 and TRBJ1-2; D gene uncertain. Trimming stripped 2 bases from V and 7 bases from J, with 8 bases between. CDR3 length: 12 residues. CDR1 and CDR2 from the germline V gene are LGHNT and FRNRAP.

This chain connects TRBV4-2 to TRBJ2-7; 10 nucleotides line up with TRBD2. The CDR3 is 17 amino acids. The J segment lost 7 bases and the V segment lost 0 bases, leaving 12 bases of the junction unmatched. In germline, CDR1 is LGHNA, CDR2 YNFKEQ. CDR3 nucleotide sequence: TGTGCCAGCAGCCAAGATTTGGGTAGCGGGGGGTTAGGGGAGCAGTACTTC. Its protein is CASSQDLGSGGLGEQYF.

For the CDR3, the DNA is TGTGCCACCAGCAGTTATAGCGGGGTGTCGGCCGGGGAGCTGTTTTTT. Its translation is CATSSYSGVSAGELFF. This chain links TRBV15 with TRBJ2-2; 8 nucleotides agree with TRBD2. This CDR3 has 16 residues. J gave up 6 bases and V 3 bases, and 9 bases lay outside the gene matches. The germline V gene has CDR1 LNHNV and CDR2 YYDKDF (reference sequence). Variable domain in full (rest from reference TRBV15 and TRBJ2-2): DAMVIQNPRYQVTQFGKPVTLSCSQTLNHNVMYWYQQKSSQAPKLLFHYYDKDFNNEADTPDNFQSRRPNTSFCFLDIRSPGLGDTAMYLCATSSYSGVSAGELFFGEGSRLTVL.

CDR3 DNA sequence: TGTGCCAGCAGTGTCCTCCAGGGGGGCCGTCCGTGGAATGAGCAGTTCTTC. This gives the protein CASSVLQGGRPWNEQFF. This sequence joins TRBV25-1 and TRBJ2-1; perhaps TRBD1 as D (7 bases). The CDR3 is 17 amino acids. Trimming cost V 4 bases and J 7 bases, with 23 bases left between them. The germline V gene has CDR1 MGHDK and CDR2 SYGVNS.

This CDR3 reads CASSLDATGRNEQYF. In DNA form, the CDR3 reads TGTGCCAGCAGCTTGGACGCGACAGGGAGGAACGAGCAGTACTTC. The rearrangement links TRBV5-6 to TRBJ2-7; a weak D match, TRBD1 (7 bases). The germline gives CDR1 SGHDT, CDR2 YYEEEE. The length of the CDR3 is 15 residues. The V end was cut by 0 bases, the J end by 5 bases, with 15 bases between.

The chain uses TRBV5-6 and TRBJ1-6, with D tentatively TRBD1 (5 bases). Trimming removed 4 bases from V and 12 bases from J, with 14 bases in between. Germline CDR1 reads SGHDT; CDR2 reads YYEEEE. CDR3 length equals 13 residues. CDR3 in amino acids: CASSTAGVQPLHF. CDR3 DNA sequence: TGTGCCAGCAGCACCGCGGGGGTCCAACCCCTCCACTTT.